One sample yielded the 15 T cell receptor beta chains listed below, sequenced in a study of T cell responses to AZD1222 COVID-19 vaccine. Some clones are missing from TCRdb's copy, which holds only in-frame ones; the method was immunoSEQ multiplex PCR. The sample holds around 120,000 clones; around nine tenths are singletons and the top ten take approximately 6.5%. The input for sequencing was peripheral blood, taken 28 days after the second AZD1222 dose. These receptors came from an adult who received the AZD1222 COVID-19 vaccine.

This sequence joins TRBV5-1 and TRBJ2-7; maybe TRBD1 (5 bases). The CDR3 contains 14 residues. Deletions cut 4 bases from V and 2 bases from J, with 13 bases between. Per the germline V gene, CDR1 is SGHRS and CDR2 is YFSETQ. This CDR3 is CASSTGDGTYEQYF. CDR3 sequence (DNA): TGCGCCAGCAGCACAGGAGACGGAACCTACGAGCAGTACTTC.

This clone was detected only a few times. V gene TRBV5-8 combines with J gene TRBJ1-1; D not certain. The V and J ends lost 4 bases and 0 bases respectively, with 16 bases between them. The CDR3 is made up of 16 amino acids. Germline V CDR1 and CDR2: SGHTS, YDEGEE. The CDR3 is CASSPQVVGVNTEAFF. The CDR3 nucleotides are TGTGCCAGCAGCCCCCAGGTGGTCGGAGTGAACACTGAAGCTTTCTTT.

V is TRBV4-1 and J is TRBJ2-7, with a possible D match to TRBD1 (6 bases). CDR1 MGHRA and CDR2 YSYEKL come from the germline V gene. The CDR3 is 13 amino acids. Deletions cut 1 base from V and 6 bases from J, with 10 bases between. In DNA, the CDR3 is TGCGCCAGCAGCCAAGGGGTAGGGGGCGAGCAGTACTTC. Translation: CASSQGVGGEQYF.

The CDR3 reads CATSDPRTGNQPQHF. In DNA form, the CDR3 reads TGTGCCACCAGTGACCCCCGGACAGGCAATCAGCCCCAGCATTTT. This chain joins TRBV24-1 and TRBJ1-5; D is possibly TRBD1 (6 bases). V was pared by 4 bases and J by 2 bases, with 11 bases between. The CDR3 extends over 15 amino acids. Germline values: CDR1 KGHDR, CDR2 SFDVKD.

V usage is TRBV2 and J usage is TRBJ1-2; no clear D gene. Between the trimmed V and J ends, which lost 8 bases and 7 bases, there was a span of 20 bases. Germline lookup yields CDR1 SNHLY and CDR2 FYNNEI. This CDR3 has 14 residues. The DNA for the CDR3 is TGTGCCAGCTTAGGACTAAGCAACGCCAGTGGCTACACCTTC. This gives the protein CASLGLSNASGYTF.

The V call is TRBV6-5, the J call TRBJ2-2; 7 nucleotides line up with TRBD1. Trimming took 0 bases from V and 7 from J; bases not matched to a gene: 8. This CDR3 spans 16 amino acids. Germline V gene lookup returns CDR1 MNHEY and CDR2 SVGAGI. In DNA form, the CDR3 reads TGTGCCAGCAGTTACTCAGGACAGGCTCGGTACGGGGAGCTGTTTTTT. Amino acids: CASSYSGQARYGELFF.

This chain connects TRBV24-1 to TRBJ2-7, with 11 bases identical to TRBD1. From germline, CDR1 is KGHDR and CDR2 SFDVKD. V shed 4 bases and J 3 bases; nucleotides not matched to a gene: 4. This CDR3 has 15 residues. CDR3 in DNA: TGTGCCACCAGTGAAGGACAGGGGGCCTTCTACGAGCAGTACTTC. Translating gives CATSEGQGAFYEQYF.

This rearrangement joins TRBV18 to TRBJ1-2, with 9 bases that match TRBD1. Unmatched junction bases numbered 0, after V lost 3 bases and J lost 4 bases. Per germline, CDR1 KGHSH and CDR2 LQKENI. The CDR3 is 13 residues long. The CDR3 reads CASSPGQGYGYTF. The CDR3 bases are TGTGCCAGCTCACCGGGACAGGGCTATGGCTACACCTTC.

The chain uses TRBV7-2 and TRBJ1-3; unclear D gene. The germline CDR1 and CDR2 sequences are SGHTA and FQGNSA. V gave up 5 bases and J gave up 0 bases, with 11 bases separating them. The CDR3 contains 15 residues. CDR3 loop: CASSPREGSGNTIYF. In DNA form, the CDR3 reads TGTGCCAGCAGCCCAAGGGAGGGCTCTGGAAACACCATATATTTT.

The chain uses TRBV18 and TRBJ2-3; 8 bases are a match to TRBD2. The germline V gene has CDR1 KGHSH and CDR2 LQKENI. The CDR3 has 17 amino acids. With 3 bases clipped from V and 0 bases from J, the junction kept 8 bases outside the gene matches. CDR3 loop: CASSPKLADLSTDTQYF. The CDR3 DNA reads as TGTGCCAGCTCACCGAAACTAGCGGACCTTAGCACAGATACGCAGTATTTT.

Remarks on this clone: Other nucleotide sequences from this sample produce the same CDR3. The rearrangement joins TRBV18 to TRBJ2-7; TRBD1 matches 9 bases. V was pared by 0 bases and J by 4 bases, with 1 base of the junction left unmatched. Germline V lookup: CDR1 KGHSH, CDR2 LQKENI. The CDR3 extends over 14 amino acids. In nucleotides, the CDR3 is TGTGCCAGCTCACCACCGACAGGGGGTTACGAGCAGTACTTC. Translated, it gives CASSPPTGGYEQYF.

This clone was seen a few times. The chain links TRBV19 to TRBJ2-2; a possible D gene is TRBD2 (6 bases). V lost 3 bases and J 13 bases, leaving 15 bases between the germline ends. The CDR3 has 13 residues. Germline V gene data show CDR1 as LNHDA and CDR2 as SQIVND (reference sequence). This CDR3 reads CASSMGGLNGLFF. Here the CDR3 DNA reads TGTGCCAGTAGTATGGGGGGTCTTAACGGGCTGTTTTTT. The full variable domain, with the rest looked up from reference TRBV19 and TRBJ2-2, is DGGITQSPKYLFRKEGQNVTLSCEQNLNHDAMYWYRQDPGQGLRLIYYSQIVNDFQKGDIAEGYSVSREKKESFPLTVTSAQKNPTAFYLCASSMGGLNGLFFGEGSRLTVL.

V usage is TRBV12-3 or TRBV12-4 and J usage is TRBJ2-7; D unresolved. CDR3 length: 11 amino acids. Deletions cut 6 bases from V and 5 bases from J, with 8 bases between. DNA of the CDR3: TGTGCCAGCAGCTCTAAAAACGAGCAGTACTTC. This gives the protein CASSSKNEQYF.

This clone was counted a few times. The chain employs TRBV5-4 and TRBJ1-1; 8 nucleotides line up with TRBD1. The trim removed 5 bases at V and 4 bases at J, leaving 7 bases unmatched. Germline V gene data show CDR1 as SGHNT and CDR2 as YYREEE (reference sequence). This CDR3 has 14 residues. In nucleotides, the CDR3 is TGTGCCAGCAGAACAGACAGGGGCGGCACTGAAGCTTTCTTT. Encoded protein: CASRTDRGGTEAFF.

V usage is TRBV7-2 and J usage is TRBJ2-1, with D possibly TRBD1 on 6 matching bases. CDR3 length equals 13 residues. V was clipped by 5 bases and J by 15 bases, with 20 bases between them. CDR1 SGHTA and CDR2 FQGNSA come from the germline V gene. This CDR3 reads CASSPRLDSGWFF. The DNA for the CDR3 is TGTGCCAGCAGCCCCAGACTGGACAGTGGATGGTTCTTC.